Included here is one TCR beta chain sequence, with context. What this receptor recognizes is not known. No much larger clone exists at a distance of one base, and base qualities are not known. The immunoSEQ Assay, a bias-controlled multiplex PCR, was used to amplify TCRbeta CDR3 regions from genomic DNA. Per the source publication's procedure: The number of nucleated cells in each sample was estimated by amplification of reference gene primers within the assay. To quantify the absolute abundance of each unique TCRbeta CDR3 rearrangement, sequence reads were collapsed and filtered. For each sample, productive Simpson clonality was calculated by taking the square root of Simpson's diversity index across productive rearrangements. This immuneACCESS table, as held by TCRdb, lists in-frame sequences with V and J called but not all clones. Of the missing ones, under half trace to an unresolved V gene in checked studies; the others have no known cause. D and trimming come from the DNA, and the V and J calls and clone size come from that table. The sample table holds more than 200,000 clones, of which roughly 84% were seen once. The top ten clonotypes cover approximately 4.7% of the sample.

Whole blood was collected in K2EDTA tubes by collaborating institutions according to the institutions' own protocols. Collaborator samples were shipped for TCRbeta analysis as frozen whole blood, isolated PBMCs, or DNA extracted from either sample type. The cysteine opens and the phenylalanine closes a CDR3 of 14 amino acids. Only the CDR3 part of the read is kept: 42 bases, read in frame from the first base. CDR1 and CDR2 were assigned from the germline V gene as SNHLY and FYNNEI. V is pared back by 2 bases and J by 6 bases, with 11 bases lying between the germline termini. The sample is drawn from a study of blood T cell repertoires in COVID-19 (dated by TCRdb to the early 2020s). Background on the whole study: Samples from collaborators originated in the United States, Italy and Spain and spanned both the acute and convalescent phases of COVID-19. HLA class I and class II types, where available, came from metadata supplied by the sample provider rather than from assay-based typing. The repertoires were released in a freely available public database meant as a resource for research on the immune response to SARS-CoV-2. The material from the prospective study consisted of cDNA or gDNA derived from T cells, B-cell-depleted T cells, or PBMCs. The samples were drawn from the first 160 participants of the ongoing ImmuneRACE study and from under 1,500 subjects provided by 6 global collaborators. The dataset comprised deeply sampled blood TCRbeta repertoires from subjects exposed to, actively infected with, or recovered from COVID-19. A de-identified subject ID, COVID-19 status, age in years and sex were almost always included in the sample metadata. Beyond this particular receptor, the publication reports: Clinical and demographic metadata were provided uncurated, with the amount varying by source and participant.

Material: peripheral blood. The rearranged segments are TRBV2 and TRBJ2-1; D gene: possibly TRBD1, on 5 matching bases. The TCR was taken from a man in his fifties or sixties with active or convalescent COVID-19. The CDR3 is CASSEQGPGNEQFF. The DNA sequence follows: TGTGCCAGCAGTGAACAGGGTCCCGGCAATGAGCAGTTCTTC.